The clone carrying this TCR beta chain has just one count. Its target is unknown. This entry comes from a study of T cell responses to AZD1222 COVID-19 vaccine. Produced via immunoSEQ multiplex PCR; TCRdb's table is partial and in-frame only. The sample records approximately 120,000 clones, roughly nine tenths being singletons. Study results and limitations: Baseline serostatus was positive in only six AZD1222 recipients. Vaccine-associated CD4 TCRs spanned spike, dominant at 160-218 and 743-854. Donor demographics were predominantly white British with a female majority; clonal diversity may be underestimated.

The germline V gene has CDR1 KGHDR and CDR2 SFDVKD. This CDR3 contains 16 residues. Germline trimming cut 3 bases from V and 0 bases from J; bases unmatched to any gene: 3. This sequence joins TRBV24-1 and TRBJ1-4; 7 bases align to TRBD1. The receptor's source is an adult in good health. The sample was peripheral blood, taken on day 0 of AZD1222 vaccination. The CDR3, as DNA: TGTGCCACCAGTGATCGGGACAGCGCAACTAATGAAAAACTGTTTTTT. This translates into CATSDRDSATNEKLFF.